This TCR beta chain was recorded in a study of regulatory and conventional T cells in RAG deficiency. Findings of the study overall: Sorted Omenn CD25-high CD127-low cells may not be bona fide Tregs. Treg unique TCR beta sequences were approximately 100-fold fewer in Omenn syndrome and CID/AS patients than controls. Omenn patients showed >80% Treg-Tconv overlap and shorter CDR3 lengths.

This table comes from immunoSEQ multiplex PCR, and its TCRdb copy is limited to in-frame clones, with some not included. The repertoire holds 25,000 to 35,000 clones, with 75% to 90% as singletons. About this clone itself: What it recognizes is unknown.

Separately, the same data were catalogued under a study of regulatory T cells. That source notes: The primer mix had 52 TRBV and 13 TRBJ primers.

The sequenced material came from CD8+ T cells sorted from blood. This receptor was identified in a human donor in good health.

This CDR3 reads CASSRTPGGTEAFF. CDR3 DNA: TGTGCCAGCAGTCGGACACCCGGGGGTACTGAAGCTTTCTTT. V gene TRBV11-2 combines with J gene TRBJ1-1; D is possibly TRBD1 (5 bases). Germline V gene lookup returns CDR1 SGHAT and CDR2 FQNNGV. The CDR3 has 14 amino acids. The V gene lost 6 bases and the J gene lost 5 bases, with 16 bases spanning the gap.